The following is a T cell receptor beta chain sequence with its context. Trimming pared 0 bases from V and 6 bases from J, leaving 11 bases between. The CDR3 runs 14 residues. Germline values: CDR1 MNHEY, CDR2 SVGAGI. These data belong to a study of blood T cell repertoires in COVID-19. Study-wide background: Spain, Italy and the United States supplied samples that represented acute and convalescent COVID-19. Sample material is recorded as cDNA or gDNA derived from T cells, B-cell-depleted T cells, or PBMCs.

In the original analysis: How many nucleated cells were present was estimated from reference gene primer amplification. The protocol was immunoSEQ multiplex PCR, while the TCRdb copy is restricted to in-frame clones and leaves out a portion. The V and J calls and clone size come from that table; D and trimming were worked out from the DNA. Among over 100,000 clones listed, over 75% were seen once. The genes are TRBV6-5 and TRBJ1-1; D ambiguous. The TCR was taken from a man of 80 years or more with acute or convalescent COVID-19. Sequencing was done on a sample of peripheral blood. CDR3 loop: CASSYSVEVSEAFF. CDR3 DNA: TGTGCCAGCAGTTACTCGGTGGAGGTGTCTGAAGCTTTCTTT.